Listed below are T cell receptor beta chains from one sample, sequenced in a study of T cells after yellow fever vaccination. One entry per CDR3 protein results from TCRdb running MiXCR on the 5' RACE reads. Among approximately 600,000 distinct CDR3 sequences listed, 10% to 15% were seen once. The sample consisted of PBMCs, taken on the day of the yellow fever booster vaccination. These receptors originate from a man between 25 and 39 years old who received the YFV17D yellow fever vaccine. Each CDR3 is given with its conserved first and last residue. D genes are given only for firm matches. Clone size is not always given. Where it is, it says once, few, many or a class for expanded clones.

d_call	j_call	v_call	clone_size	cdr3_aa	cdr3_nt
NA	TRBJ2-7	TRBV27	few	CASSRGRRGLATYEQYF	TGTGCCAGCAGCCGTGGGCGACGAGGGCTAGCCACCTACGAGCAGTACTTC
NA	TRBJ2-3	TRBV9	NA	CASSVEAGQVITDTQYF	TGTGCCAGCAGCGTAGAGGCGGGGCAGGTTATCACAGATACGCAGTATTTT
NA	TRBJ2-5	TRBV9	few	CASSVGRGQETQYF	TGTGCCAGCAGCGTAGGGAGGGGCCAAGAGACCCAGTACTTC
NA	TRBJ2-3	TRBV5-1	many	CASSTNYAPSDTQYF	TGCGCCAGCAGCACCAATTACGCCCCTTCCGATACGCAGTATTTT
NA	TRBJ1-2	TRBV12-3/TRBV12-4	few	CASRQGAGYTF	TGTGCCAGCAGACAGGGAGCTGGCTACACCTTC
NA	TRBJ1-2	TRBV6-5	NA	CASSYNRDRIYGYTF	TGTGCCAGCAGTTACAATCGCGACAGGATCTATGGCTACACCTTC
NA	TRBJ2-3	TRBV29-1	few	CSSQEWGSTDTQYF	TGCAGCTCCCAGGAATGGGGTAGCACAGATACGCAGTATTTT
NA	TRBJ2-3	TRBV4-3	NA	CASSQDGGSWGTDTQYF	TGCGCCAGCAGCCAAGACGGGGGCTCTTGGGGGACAGATACGCAGTATTTT
NA	TRBJ2-7	TRBV20-1	few	CSATKTVHEQYF	TGCAGTGCAACGAAAACGGTCCACGAGCAGTACTTC
NA	TRBJ2-3	TRBV11-2	many	CASSYLGGSTDTQYF	TGTGCCAGCAGCTACCTAGGGGGGAGCACAGATACGCAGTATTTT
TRBD2	TRBJ2-3	TRBV5-1	NA	CASSALALGGTDTQYF	TGCGCCAGCAGCGCACTAGCGCTGGGCGGCACAGATACGCAGTATTTT
NA	TRBJ2-6	TRBV20-1	NA	CSAHRGGPGANVLTF	TGCAGTGCCCACAGGGGGGGGCCTGGGGCCAACGTCCTGACTTTC
TRBD2	TRBJ2-3	TRBV29-1	few	CSVVVGGSGTDTQYF	TGCAGCGTTGTTGTGGGCGGGAGTGGGACAGATACGCAGTATTTT
NA	TRBJ2-3	TRBV7-7	few	CASSSMWDWSTDTQYF	TGTGCCAGCAGCTCCATGTGGGACTGGAGCACAGATACGCAGTATTTT
TRBD1	TRBJ1-6	TRBV4-1	NA	CASSVYRGQGSPLHF	TGCGCCAGCAGCGTATACAGGGGGCAAGGTTCACCCCTCCACTTT
NA	TRBJ2-5	TRBV18	NA	CASSPPLGTGFEETQYF	TGTGCCAGCTCACCACCGTTAGGAACAGGGTTCGAAGAGACCCAGTACTTC
TRBD1	TRBJ2-1	TRBV20-1	few	CSAPGQGLHNEQFF	TGCAGTGCCCCGGGACAGGGTCTTCACAATGAGCAGTTCTTC
NA	TRBJ2-1	TRBV28	few	CASMTGIVLNNEQFF	TGTGCCAGCATGACGGGTATAGTATTAAACAATGAGCAGTTCTTC
NA	TRBJ1-1	TRBV18	NA	CASSPFGTLNTEAFF	TGTGCCAGCTCACCATTCGGCACTCTGAACACTGAAGCTTTCTTT
NA	TRBJ2-1	TRBV3-1	few	CASSQDLDPNYNEQFF	TGTGCCAGCAGCCAAGATTTAGACCCTAACTACAATGAGCAGTTCTTC
NA	TRBJ1-5	TRBV12-3/TRBV12-4	NA	CASSLGGGPNQPQHF	TGTGCCAGCAGTTTAGGGGGGGGCCCCAATCAGCCCCAGCATTTT
TRBD1	TRBJ2-4	TRBV18	NA	CASSTSGQGTQNIQYF	TGTGCCAGCTCAACAAGCGGACAGGGTACGCAAAACATTCAGTACTTC
NA	TRBJ1-5	TRBV5-1	NA	CASSLEGQPQHF	TGCGCCAGCAGCCTTGAGGGACAGCCCCAGCATTTT
NA	TRBJ2-7	TRBV6-2/TRBV6-3	NA	CASSYGISGGVLREQYF	TGTGCCAGCAGTTACGGGATTAGTGGGGGCGTTCTACGAGAGCAGTACTTC
TRBD2	TRBJ2-3	TRBV7-3	NA	CASSYSGRGGTDTQYF	TGTGCCAGCTCCTACAGCGGGAGGGGGGGCACAGATACGCAGTATTTT
TRBD1	TRBJ1-2	TRBV30	few	CAWTRTGVGYGYTF	TGTGCCTGGACCCGGACAGGGGTCGGCTATGGCTACACCTTC
NA	TRBJ2-5	TRBV9	few	CASSVAGFGETQYF	TGTGCCAGCAGCGTAGCTGGGTTTGGCGAGACCCAGTACTTC
TRBD1	TRBJ1-2	TRBV25-1	few	CASSDRQGNGYTF	TGTGCCAGCAGTGATAGACAGGGGAATGGCTACACCTTC
TRBD1	TRBJ1-6	TRBV7-2	NA	CASIGQGAFSPLHF	TGTGCCAGCATCGGACAGGGGGCTTTTTCACCCCTCCACTTT
TRBD1	TRBJ2-5	TRBV20-1	NA	CSASAGGATSQYF	TGCAGTGCTAGTGCAGGGGGCGCGACATCCCAGTACTTC
NA	TRBJ2-7	TRBV5-1	few	CASSLYSSYEQYF	TGCGCCAGCAGCTTGTACAGCTCCTACGAGCAGTACTTC
TRBD2	TRBJ2-1	TRBV14	NA	CASSQDRLAVFYNEQFF	TGTGCCAGCAGCCAAGATCGACTAGCGGTGTTTTACAATGAGCAGTTCTTC